Listed below are T cell receptor beta chains from one sample, sequenced in a study of siplizumab effects on memory and regulatory T cells. Assay: immunoSEQ multiplex PCR; the TCRdb copy retains only in-frame clones and omits some. The sample contains about 100,000 clones, around 92% of which appear only once. The sample was CD4+ T cells sorted from blood. These receptors came from a human donor in good health. Each CDR3 is given with its conserved first and last residue. Each record gives: CDR3 protein, CDR3 DNA, J gene, V gene, clone size, D gene. D genes are given only for firm matches. The size field is filled for only some rows; it gives once, few, many or a size class.

CDR3 protein: CASSVDDGELFF
CDR3 DNA: TGTGCCAGCAGCGTGGATGACGGGGAGCTGTTTTTT
J gene: TRBJ2-2
V gene: TRBV11-3
clone size: -
D gene: -

CDR3 protein: CASSLSGGTGELFF
CDR3 DNA: TGCGCCAGCAGCCTGTCAGGGGGTACCGGGGAGCTGTTTTTT
J gene: TRBJ2-2
V gene: TRBV4-3
clone size: -
D gene: TRBD1

CDR3 protein: CASSLDGGGYGEQFF
CDR3 DNA: TGTGCCAGCAGCTTAGACGGGGGCGGTTACGGTGAGCAGTTCTTC
J gene: TRBJ2-1
V gene: TRBV7-2
clone size: -
D gene: -

CDR3 protein: CASSPGNSPLHF
CDR3 DNA: TGTGCCAGCAGTCCGGGGAATTCACCCCTCCACTTT
J gene: TRBJ1-6
V gene: TRBV6-5
clone size: few
D gene: -

CDR3 protein: CASSPDTGELFF
CDR3 DNA: TGTGCCAGCTCACCGGACACCGGGGAGCTGTTTTTT
J gene: TRBJ2-2
V gene: TRBV18
clone size: -
D gene: -

CDR3 protein: CASRGGTGRGYTF
CDR3 DNA: TGTGCCAGCAGGGGGGGGACAGGTCGTGGCTACACCTTC
J gene: TRBJ1-2
V gene: TRBV6-5
clone size: -
D gene: TRBD1

CDR3 protein: CASGDRDYQPQHF
CDR3 DNA: TGTGCCAGTGGGGACAGGGATTATCAGCCCCAGCATTTT
J gene: TRBJ1-5
V gene: TRBV19
clone size: -
D gene: TRBD1

CDR3 protein: CASSRSAGSGYGYTF
CDR3 DNA: TGTGCCAGTAGTCGTTCGGCAGGGAGTGGCTATGGCTACACCTTC
J gene: TRBJ1-2
V gene: TRBV19
clone size: -
D gene: -

CDR3 protein: CSVDGMAKNIQYF
CDR3 DNA: TGCAGCGTTGATGGTATGGCCAAAAACATTCAGTACTTC
J gene: TRBJ2-4
V gene: TRBV29-1
clone size: -
D gene: -

CDR3 protein: CAITGRGDTGELFF
CDR3 DNA: TGTGCCATCACTGGGCGGGGAGACACCGGGGAGCTGTTTTTT
J gene: TRBJ2-2
V gene: TRBV10-3
clone size: -
D gene: -

CDR3 protein: CASRPGTVNEKLFF
CDR3 DNA: TGTGCCAGCAGGCCCGGGACGGTTAATGAAAAACTGTTTTTT
J gene: TRBJ1-4
V gene: TRBV28
clone size: once
D gene: -

CDR3 protein: CASPGLAGTYNEQFF
CDR3 DNA: TGTGCCAGCCCCGGACTAGCGGGGACCTACAATGAGCAGTTCTTC
J gene: TRBJ2-1
V gene: TRBV5-4
clone size: -
D gene: TRBD2

CDR3 protein: CASSQGLAGEQYF
CDR3 DNA: TGCGCCAGCAGCCAAGGACTAGCCGGCGAGCAGTACTTC
J gene: TRBJ2-7
V gene: TRBV4-3
clone size: -
D gene: TRBD2

CDR3 protein: CASSRRVGHSEGDTQYF
CDR3 DNA: TGCGCCAGCAGTCGACGAGTGGGACACTCTGAGGGAGATACGCAGTATTTT
J gene: TRBJ2-3
V gene: TRBV4-3
clone size: -
D gene: -

CDR3 protein: CASSFAEGNGYTF
CDR3 DNA: TGTGCCAGCAGCTTTGCGGAAGGGAATGGCTACACCTTC
J gene: TRBJ1-2
V gene: TRBV7-6
clone size: -
D gene: -

CDR3 protein: CASSESYDSRNIQYF
CDR3 DNA: TGTGCCAGCAGTGAATCTTATGACAGTAGAAACATTCAGTACTTC
J gene: TRBJ2-4
V gene: TRBV6-1
clone size: once
D gene: -

CDR3 protein: CAWEKGPNTEAFF
CDR3 DNA: TGTGCCTGGGAGAAGGGGCCCAACACTGAAGCTTTCTTT
J gene: TRBJ1-1
V gene: TRBV30
clone size: -
D gene: -

CDR3 protein: CSVAVNTYNEQFF
CDR3 DNA: TGCAGCGTGGCAGTGAATACCTACAATGAGCAGTTCTTC
J gene: TRBJ2-1
V gene: TRBV29-1
clone size: -
D gene: -

CDR3 protein: CASSYRRGANNEQFF
CDR3 DNA: TGTGCCAGCAGTTATCGGCGGGGGGCAAATAATGAGCAGTTCTTC
J gene: TRBJ2-1
V gene: TRBV6-6
clone size: -
D gene: TRBD2

CDR3 protein: CASSKRTSGRTGELFF
CDR3 DNA: TGTGCCAGCAGCAAGAGGACTAGCGGGCGCACCGGGGAGCTGTTTTTT
J gene: TRBJ2-2
V gene: TRBV7-2
clone size: -
D gene: TRBD2

CDR3 protein: CASSPPGQGSGNTIYF
CDR3 DNA: TGTGCCAGCTCACCACCGGGACAGGGTTCTGGAAACACCATATATTTT
J gene: TRBJ1-3
V gene: TRBV18
clone size: -
D gene: TRBD1

CDR3 protein: CASSKLTSGGTDTQYF
CDR3 DNA: TGTGCCAGCAGCAAACTTACTAGCGGGGGCACAGATACGCAGTATTTT
J gene: TRBJ2-3
V gene: TRBV2
clone size: -
D gene: TRBD2

CDR3 protein: CATSRDQSYEQYF
CDR3 DNA: TGTGCCACCAGCAGAGATCAATCCTACGAGCAGTACTTC
J gene: TRBJ2-7
V gene: TRBV15
clone size: once
D gene: -

CDR3 protein: CSVEGAGALNYGYTF
CDR3 DNA: TGCAGCGTTGAAGGGGCAGGGGCGCTGAACTATGGCTACACCTTC
J gene: TRBJ1-2
V gene: TRBV29-1
clone size: few
D gene: -

CDR3 protein: CASSGQGGNSPLHF
CDR3 DNA: TGTGCCAGCTCAGGACAGGGTGGCAATTCACCCCTCCACTTT
J gene: TRBJ1-6
V gene: TRBV18
clone size: -
D gene: TRBD1

CDR3 protein: CASSLVTSGVIQETQYF
CDR3 DNA: TGTGCCAGCAGCCTGGTTACTAGCGGGGTAATCCAAGAGACCCAGTACTTC
J gene: TRBJ2-5
V gene: TRBV5-4
clone size: -
D gene: TRBD2

CDR3 protein: CASSQDRMAEAFF
CDR3 DNA: TGCGCCAGCAGCCAAGATCGGATGGCAGAAGCTTTCTTT
J gene: TRBJ1-1
V gene: TRBV4-1
clone size: -
D gene: -

CDR3 protein: CASAGLTGELFF
CDR3 DNA: TGTGCCAGCGCGGGTCTCACCGGGGAGCTGTTTTTT
J gene: TRBJ2-2
V gene: TRBV7-7
clone size: -
D gene: -

CDR3 protein: CASSTTLGQYNQPQHF
CDR3 DNA: TGTGCCAGCAGTACCACCCTGGGACAGTACAATCAGCCCCAGCATTTT
J gene: TRBJ1-5
V gene: TRBV28
clone size: few
D gene: TRBD1

CDR3 protein: CASSLVLVGTGELFF
CDR3 DNA: TGTGCCAGCAGCTTAGTCCTCGTGGGCACCGGGGAGCTGTTTTTT
J gene: TRBJ2-2
V gene: TRBV7-2
clone size: few
D gene: -

CDR3 protein: CASSPDRPSTDTQYF
CDR3 DNA: TGTGCCAGCAGCCCCGACAGACCTAGCACAGATACGCAGTATTTT
J gene: TRBJ2-3
V gene: TRBV5-4
clone size: -
D gene: -

CDR3 protein: CSARADRVRDTQYF
CDR3 DNA: TGCAGCGCCCGAGCCGACAGAGTCAGGGATACGCAGTATTTT
J gene: TRBJ2-3
V gene: TRBV29-1
clone size: -
D gene: -

CDR3 protein: CASSLNFRQGETQYF
CDR3 DNA: TGTGCCAGCAGCTTAAATTTTAGGCAGGGAGAGACCCAGTACTTC
J gene: TRBJ2-5
V gene: TRBV11-2
clone size: -
D gene: -

CDR3 protein: CASSLTGTGTGDTQYF
CDR3 DNA: TGTGCCAGCAGCCTAACCGGGACAGGGACAGGAGATACGCAGTATTTT
J gene: TRBJ2-3
V gene: TRBV4-2
clone size: -
D gene: TRBD1

CDR3 protein: CASSEAPSPTLYGYTF
CDR3 DNA: TGTGCCAGCAGTGAAGCCCCGAGCCCTACCTTATATGGCTACACCTTC
J gene: TRBJ1-2
V gene: TRBV6-1
clone size: -
D gene: -

CDR3 protein: CAAQGQQNTIYF
CDR3 DNA: TGTGCCGCACAGGGGCAACAGAACACCATATATTTT
J gene: TRBJ1-3
V gene: TRBV6-6
clone size: -
D gene: TRBD1

CDR3 protein: CASSSGTRPTDTQYF
CDR3 DNA: TGTGCCAGCAGCTCCGGGACCCGACCCACAGATACGCAGTATTTT
J gene: TRBJ2-3
V gene: TRBV6-5
clone size: -
D gene: -

CDR3 protein: CASSLVDRVGKLFF
CDR3 DNA: TGTGCCAGCAGCTTAGTGGACAGGGTAGGGAAACTGTTTTTT
J gene: TRBJ1-4
V gene: TRBV11-2
clone size: -
D gene: TRBD1

CDR3 protein: CSALDRAEAFF
CDR3 DNA: TGCAGTGCCTTGGACAGGGCCGAAGCTTTCTTT
J gene: TRBJ1-1
V gene: TRBV20-1
clone size: -
D gene: TRBD1

CDR3 protein: CASSKRDSNEKLFF
CDR3 DNA: TGTGCCAGCAGTAAAAGGGACAGTAATGAAAAACTGTTTTTT
J gene: TRBJ1-4
V gene: TRBV6-6
clone size: -
D gene: TRBD1

CDR3 protein: CASSPRPAANEKLFF
CDR3 DNA: TGTGCCAGCTCACCACGGCCAGCTGCTAATGAAAAACTGTTTTTT
J gene: TRBJ1-4
V gene: TRBV18
clone size: -
D gene: -

CDR3 protein: CASSQLNHRAEETQYF
CDR3 DNA: TGTGCCAGCAGCCAACTGAATCACAGGGCAGAAGAGACCCAGTACTTC
J gene: TRBJ2-5
V gene: TRBV14
clone size: -
D gene: -

CDR3 protein: CASSLRRDSILTDTQYF
CDR3 DNA: TGTGCCAGCAGCCTCCGGCGGGACTCGATTCTCACAGATACGCAGTATTTT
J gene: TRBJ2-3
V gene: TRBV13
clone size: -
D gene: -

CDR3 protein: CASSLAWGTSTDTQYF
CDR3 DNA: TGTGCCAGCAGCCTGGCGTGGGGCACTAGCACAGATACGCAGTATTTT
J gene: TRBJ2-3
V gene: TRBV13
clone size: -
D gene: -

CDR3 protein: CASSYLSGGAAGELFF
CDR3 DNA: TGTGCCAGCAGTTATTTGAGCGGGGGGGCCGCCGGGGAGCTGTTTTTT
J gene: TRBJ2-2
V gene: TRBV6-5
clone size: few
D gene: TRBD2